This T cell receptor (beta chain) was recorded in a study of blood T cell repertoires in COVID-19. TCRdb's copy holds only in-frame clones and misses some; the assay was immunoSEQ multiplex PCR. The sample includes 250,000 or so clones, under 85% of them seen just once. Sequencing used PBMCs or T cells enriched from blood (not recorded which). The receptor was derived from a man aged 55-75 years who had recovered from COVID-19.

CDR3 nucleotides: TGTGCCAGCGGTAGGGACAGGGCCAGCAATCAGCCCCAGCATTTT. It codes for CASGRDRASNQPQHF. J is TRBJ1-5 and V is TRBV2; 9 nucleotides agree with TRBD1. The germline gives CDR1 SNHLY, CDR2 FYNNEI. V lost 8 bases to trimming and J lost 1 base; unmatched junction nucleotides: 6. The CDR3 covers 15 residues.